A selection of T cell receptor beta chains follows, all from one sample in a study of shared clonotypes between healthy human individuals. Libraries were prepared by immunoSEQ multiplex PCR; TCRdb keeps only in-frame clonotypes and omits some of them. In the table there are around 500,000 clones, over 75% of which are singletons. The specimen sequenced was PBMCs. The receptors stem from a woman aged 40 to 55 in good health. Some clones in this sample may be carry-over from other donors' samples. CDR3s include the opening cysteine and the closing phenylalanine or tryptophan.

v_call cdr3_length cdr3_aa
TRBV19 13 CASTPSGDYGYTF
TRBV5-1 15 CASSLYGGLASEQYF
TRBV29-1 10 CSVTEYEQYF
TRBV9 13 CASSEVFRGEQFF
TRBV7-3 13 CASSSRGPDTQYF
TRBV9 14 CASSVGAQQETQYF
TRBV18 14 CASSAGSQAYEQYF
TRBV29-1 14 CSVVRRFPEETQYF
TRBV9 15 CASSVGQGARDGYTF
TRBV28 14 CASSTPALNTEAFF